The T cell receptor beta chain under discussion was sequenced for a study of blood T cell repertoires in COVID-19. Whole-study context: Both acute and convalescent COVID-19 samples were obtained from the United States, Italy and Spain. Sources were T cells, B-cell-depleted T cells, or PBMCs; the material itself was cDNA or gDNA.

CDR1 and CDR2 (germline): MDHEN, SYDVKM. Trimming stripped 2 bases from V and 6 bases from J, with 16 bases between. This CDR3 is 15 amino acids long. Per the original methods: Estimation of nucleated cell counts relied on the amplification of reference gene primers. Only in-frame clones appear in the TCRdb table, and some are missing; sequencing was by immunoSEQ multiplex PCR. V and J calls and clone size are those listed in that table; D and trimming were worked out from the DNA. Among roughly 120,000 clones listed, 90% were seen once. Sequencing used peripheral blood. V gene TRBV28 combines with J gene TRBJ1-1; a weak D match, TRBD1 (6 bases). The TCR was taken from a human donor with active COVID-19. The donor label of this sample is uncertain. DNA for the CDR3: TGTGCCAGCAGTTTAGGGGGCTCTTCAAACTCTGAAGCTTTCTTT. It yields the protein CASSLGGSSNSEAFF. The full variable domain, with the rest looked up from reference TRBV28 and TRBJ1-1, is DVKVTQSSRYLVKRTGEKVFLECVQDMDHENMFWYRQDPGLGLRLIYFSYDVKMKEKGDIPEGYSVSREKKERFSLILESASTNQTSMYLCASSLGGSSNSEAFFGQGTRLTVV.